The 18 T cell receptor beta chains below come from one sample, sequenced in a study of cytomegalovirus exposure and HLA in healthy donors. Primers included in the PCR were 60 Vbeta and 13 Jbeta primers. Libraries were prepared by immunoSEQ multiplex PCR; TCRdb keeps only in-frame clonotypes and omits some of them. Among nearly 200,000 clones listed, around 83% were seen once. The sequenced material came from PBMCs. These receptors all come from a woman aged 45-60 years in good health and CMV-seropositive.

This clone was observed a few times. The rearrangement links TRBV7-2 to TRBJ1-2; 12 nucleotides match TRBD1. The CDR3 consists of 18 residues. Germline values: CDR1 SGHTA, CDR2 FQGNSA. V lost 5 bases, J lost 0 bases, and 10 bases stayed unmatched. Here the CDR3 reads CASSASFGTGGPNYGYTF. CDR3 coding DNA: TGTGCCAGCAGCGCCAGCTTCGGGACAGGGGGCCCTAACTATGGCTACACCTTC.

This clone was seen more than once but under ten times. The chain combines TRBV28 with TRBJ1-2, with 7 nucleotides matching TRBD1. The CDR3 runs to 16 residues. Trimming cost V 1 base and J 4 bases; bases outside gene matches: 9. Germline assignment: CDR1 MDHEN and CDR2 SYDVKM. The CDR3 DNA follows: TGTGCCAGCAGTTTATCTCCTACCGGGACAGCCTATGGCTACACCTTC. Its translation: CASSLSPTGTAYGYTF.

The chain uses TRBV30 and TRBJ1-1; TRBD1 is a possible D gene (6 bases). The CDR3 is made up of 13 amino acids. Per the germline V gene, CDR1 is GTSNPN and CDR2 is SVGIG (reference sequence). Trimming took off 2 bases at V and 6 bases at J, with 13 bases between the two ends. In nucleotides, the CDR3 is TGTGCCTGGAGTCCAGGGGAAGAATCTGAAGCTTTCTTT. It specifies CAWSPGEESEAFF.

The V gene is TRBV27, the J gene TRBJ2-1; D is possibly TRBD2 (6 bases). Trimming removed 6 bases from V and 1 base from J, with 13 bases in between. The CDR3 is 15 residues long. Germline V gene lookup returns CDR1 MNHEY and CDR2 SMNVEV (reference sequence). In DNA, the CDR3 is TGTGCCAGCAGCTTGGGGGGAGGATCCTACAATGAGCAGTTCTTC. It codes for CASSLGGGSYNEQFF.

The chain joins TRBV19 to TRBJ2-5, with D possibly being TRBD2 (5 bases). In germline, CDR1 is LNHDA, CDR2 SQIVND (reference sequence). Trimming shortened V by 10 bases and J by 5 bases, and 20 bases separated the two germline ends. The length of the CDR3 is 14 residues. The CDR3 protein is CATGEVGVGETQYF. CDR3 bases: TGTGCCACAGGAGAGGTGGGAGTGGGCGAGACCCAGTACTTC.

This clone was counted once. This rearrangement joins TRBV28 to TRBJ2-2, with TRBD2 matching 7 bases. J lost 6 bases, V lost 3 bases, and 4 bases had no gene match. Germline V CDR1 and CDR2: MDHEN, SYDVKM. The CDR3 contains 14 residues. The CDR3 protein is CASSFSGGPGELFF. CDR3 nucleotide sequence: TGTGCCAGCAGTTTTTCGGGGGGTCCCGGGGAGCTGTTTTTT.

The gene calls are TRBV28 and TRBJ2-1; weak D call: TRBD2 (5 bases). V gave up 6 bases and J gave up 1 base, with 16 bases separating them. Looked up from germline, CDR1 is MDHEN and CDR2 is SYDVKM. This CDR3 contains 16 residues. CDR3 protein: CASSQLAAISYNEQFF. DNA for the CDR3: TGTGCCAGCAGCCAGCTAGCAGCAATTTCCTACAATGAGCAGTTCTTC.

The sample holds a few counts of this clone. This chain connects TRBV4-1 to TRBJ2-3; 11 bases agree with TRBD1. Germline V gene sequence: CDR1 MGHRA, CDR2 YSYEKL. The CDR3 contains 16 residues. J gave up 6 bases and V 4 bases, and 9 bases lay outside the gene matches. CDR3 bases: TGCGCCAGCAGCCGCCTTTTCCGGGACAGGGGGGATACGCAGTATTTT. As protein: CASSRLFRDRGDTQYF.

The genes are TRBV2 and TRBJ2-3, with D possibly matching TRBD1 (6 bases). This CDR3 has 18 amino acids. V was trimmed by 3 bases and J by 9 bases, leaving 28 bases between them. Germline-derived CDR1 and CDR2 are SNHLY and FYNNEI. The DNA for the CDR3 is TGTGCCAGCAGTGATCTGGGGCAGGGAGACGGTGGGACATCAACGCAGTATTTT. Protein sequence: CASSDLGQGDGGTSTQYF.

This clone appeared a few times. The V gene is TRBV5-1, the J gene TRBJ1-5; D is perhaps TRBD1 (5 bases). The CDR3 length is 14 residues. V lost 4 bases and J lost 5, with 13 bases in between. Germline-derived CDR1 and CDR2 are SGHRS and YFSETQ. The CDR3 region is CASSQVGGDQPQHF. CDR3 coding DNA: TGCGCCAGCAGCCAGGTAGGAGGGGATCAGCCCCAGCATTTT.

The V call is TRBV6-5, the J call TRBJ2-5; D perhaps matches TRBD1 (8 bases). This CDR3 spans 15 amino acids. The V end was cut by 5 bases, the J end by 5 bases, with 18 bases between. The V gene's germline CDR1 is MNHEY and CDR2 SVGAGI. Written as DNA, the CDR3 is TGTGCCAGCAGTCCCTACAGGGGGGGCGAGGAGACCCAGTACTTC. It is translated as CASSPYRGGEETQYF.

The chain links TRBV10-3 to TRBJ2-3; TRBD1 agrees at 10 bases. Germline CDR1 ENHRY, CDR2 SYGVKD. The CDR3 covers 18 residues. V was pared by 4 bases and J by 0 bases, with 10 bases of the junction left unmatched. DNA for the CDR3: TGTGCCATCAGTGGACAAGGGACAGGGGCCTCTAGCACAGATACGCAGTATTTT. Translated: CAISGQGTGASSTDTQYF.

This chain links TRBV10-3 with TRBJ2-1; 9 positions match TRBD2. CDR1 is ENHRY, CDR2 SYGVKD, per germline. The CDR3 length is 17 residues. The V and J ends lost 0 bases and 4 bases, in that order; junction bases with no gene match: 7. In DNA form, the CDR3 reads TGTGCCATCAGTGAGTCGGGTACTAGCGGGCCTTACAATGAGCAGTTCTTC. Its translation: CAISESGTSGPYNEQFF.

V usage is TRBV7-8 and J usage is TRBJ2-7, with a weak D call TRBD2 (5 bases). Germline V gene data show CDR1 as SGHVS and CDR2 as FQNEAQ. V was pared by 2 bases and J by 0 bases, with 11 bases between. This CDR3 comprises 15 residues. CDR3 in DNA: TGTGCCAGCAGCTTATTTTATGCGGGCTCCTACGAGCAGTACTTC. Protein sequence: CASSLFYAGSYEQYF.

The V and J genes are TRBV28 and TRBJ2-3; D not certain. Between the trimmed V and J ends, which lost 6 bases and 4 bases, there was a span of 8 bases. The CDR3 totals 12 residues. Germline lookup yields CDR1 MDHEN and CDR2 SYDVKM. The CDR3 region has the DNA TGTGCCAGCAGCCCCATCCCAGATACGCAGTATTTT. It yields the protein CASSPIPDTQYF.

In DNA, the CDR3 is TGTGCCAGCTCACCACGAGAAGGGGGCAATGAGCAGTTCTTC. This codes for CASSPREGGNEQFF. This chain uses TRBV18 with TRBJ2-1, with D maybe TRBD1 (6 bases). This CDR3 spans 14 amino acids. Trimming cost V 1 base and J 6 bases, with 10 bases left between them. The V gene's germline CDR1 is KGHSH and CDR2 LQKENI.

This CDR3 reads CASSERQGNQPQHF. Written as DNA, the CDR3 is TGTGCCAGCAGTGAAAGACAGGGGAATCAGCCCCAGCATTTT. The V and J genes are TRBV6-5 and TRBJ1-5; 8 bases are shared with TRBD1. V was pared by 5 bases and J by 4 bases, with 4 bases of the junction left unmatched. Germline loops: CDR1 MNHEY, CDR2 SVGAGI. There are 14 residues in the CDR3.

The chain employs TRBV28 and TRBJ1-2; D gene ambiguous. The CDR3 loop spans 13 amino acids. Trimming took off 8 bases at V and 2 bases at J, with 12 bases between the two ends. Germline CDR1 reads MDHEN; CDR2 reads SYDVKM. Here the CDR3 reads CASALAGNYGYTF. The CDR3 DNA reads as TGTGCCAGCGCCCTTGCGGGGAACTATGGCTACACCTTC.